This is a list of T cell receptor beta chains from one sample in a study of T cell changes during pregnancy in multiple sclerosis. This table comes from immunoSEQ multiplex PCR, and its TCRdb copy is limited to in-frame clones, with some not included. The table lists approximately 44,000 clones, about 91% of them singletons. The material was CD4+ T cells from peripheral blood mononuclear cells, obtained before pregnancy. Receptor source: a female donor with multiple sclerosis, enrolled in a pregnancy study. CDR3s include the opening cysteine and the closing phenylalanine or tryptophan. A D gene is named only where the DNA matches it firmly. For some rows the clone size is stated as once, few or many, or as a class when expanded; others skip it.

v_gene	abundance	j_gene	d_gene	CDR3nt	CDR3aa
TRBV6-5	.	TRBJ2-7	TRBD1	TGTGCCAGCAGTGAGACAGGGACCGACGAGCAGTACTTC	CASSETGTDEQYF
TRBV13	.	TRBJ2-5	.	TGTGCCAGCAGCCCCCTTTCCCTCCAAGAGACCCAGTACTTC	CASSPLSLQETQYF
TRBV11-2	.	TRBJ1-1	.	TGTGCCAGCAGCCCAACCAGGACAGCGGGGACTGAAGCTTTCTTT	CASSPTRTAGTEAFF
TRBV5-5	.	TRBJ2-2	.	TGTGCCAGCAGCCCGACATCTTGGTCATCCGGGGAGCTGTTTTTT	CASSPTSWSSGELFF
TRBV5-6	.	TRBJ1-5	TRBD1	TGTGCCAGCAGCTTGTTGGGACAGGGACTTCCGCCCCAGCATTTT	CASSLLGQGLPPQHF
TRBV11-2	.	TRBJ2-7	TRBD2	TGTGCCAGCAGCTTAGAAGGACTAGCGGGGGGCTACGAGCAGTACTTC	CASSLEGLAGGYEQYF
TRBV6-1	.	TRBJ2-7	.	TGTGCCAGCAGTGAAGGGGCCGTACGCTCCTACGAGCAGTACTTC	CASSEGAVRSYEQYF
TRBV6-6	.	TRBJ2-7	TRBD1	TGTGCCAGCAGTTACCTAACGGGGACAGGCAGCGGCGAGCAGTACTTC	CASSYLTGTGSGEQYF
TRBV5-4	.	TRBJ1-2	.	TGTGCCAGCAGCTTGGCGGGGGGGTATGGCTACACCTTC	CASSLAGGYGYTF
TRBV4-2	.	TRBJ1-5	TRBD1	TGTGCCAGCAGCCAAGAGGGACAGGGCAGCAATCAGCCCCAGCATTTT	CASSQEGQGSNQPQHF
TRBV10-3	.	TRBJ1-1	.	TGTGCCATCAGTGGAGGTGGCGGGGGCACTGAAGCTTTCTTT	CAISGGGGGTEAFF
TRBV4-2	.	TRBJ2-2	.	TGTGCCAGCACCTTATCCGGGACCGGGGAGCTGTTTTTT	CASTLSGTGELFF
TRBV19	.	TRBJ1-1	.	TGTGCCAGTAGCCCTCTGAGGGTTGCTGAAGCTTTCTTT	CASSPLRVAEAFF
TRBV9	.	TRBJ2-3	.	TGTGCCAGCAGCGTACGGCAGGGCTCAGATACGCAGTATTTT	CASSVRQGSDTQYF
TRBV2	few	TRBJ2-7	.	TGTGCCAGCAGCCCGGGGGCCTACGAGCAGTACTTC	CASSPGAYEQYF
TRBV6-1	.	TRBJ1-4	TRBD1	TGTGCCAGCAGCGGACAGGGAGGAGGGGAAAAACTGTTTTTT	CASSGQGGGEKLFF
TRBV11-2	.	TRBJ1-2	.	TGTGCCAGCAGCTTCGGGAGAGGGCAGGGCTACACCTTC	CASSFGRGQGYTF
TRBV4-3	.	TRBJ2-5	.	TGCGCCAGCAGCCAAACACTAGCAGAGACCCAGTACTTC	CASSQTLAETQYF
TRBV7-9	.	TRBJ2-6	TRBD2	TGTGCCAGCAGCCGCGGGGGGGGAGCTGGGGCCAACGTCCTGACTTTC	CASSRGGGAGANVLTF
TRBV19	.	TRBJ1-3	TRBD1	TGTGCCAGTAGCCGGGACAGGGGGTTCGGAAACACCATATATTTT	CASSRDRGFGNTIYF
TRBV11-1	.	TRBJ2-2	.	TGTGCCAGCAGCTTGTCCGTCGCTGGCAGGGGGGAGCTGTTTTTT	CASSLSVAGRGELFF
TRBV6-1	.	TRBJ2-7	.	TGTGCCAGCAAACAGCTCACTCTTGCCTACGAGCAGTACTTC	CASKQLTLAYEQYF
TRBV19	.	TRBJ2-2	TRBD1	TGTGCCAGTAGTATAACCCGGGACAGGGGGCTGGCCGGGGAGCTGTTTTTT	CASSITRDRGLAGELFF
TRBV7-3	.	TRBJ2-1	TRBD2	TGTGCCAGCAGCTTAACTAGCGGGGGAACAGTCAATGAGCAGTTCTTC	CASSLTSGGTVNEQFF
TRBV6-1	once	TRBJ1-4	.	TGTGCCAGCAGTGGTAAGACAACGGCTAATGAAAAACTGTTTTTT	CASSGKTTANEKLFF
TRBV4-3	.	TRBJ2-1	TRBD2	TGCGCCAGCAGCAGGACTAGCGGGGGGAATGAGCAGTTCTTC	CASSRTSGGNEQFF
TRBV10-2	.	TRBJ1-1	.	TGCGCCAGCTCAGACAGACTGAACACTGAAGCTTTCTTT	CASSDRLNTEAFF
TRBV5-8	.	TRBJ1-1	TRBD1	TGTGCCAGCAAAAGGGGGCAGGACACTGAAGCTTTCTTT	CASKRGQDTEAFF
TRBV12-5	.	TRBJ2-7	.	TGTGCTAGTGGTTTGAGTGGACAGCGCTACGAGCAGTACTTC	CASGLSGQRYEQYF
TRBV4-1	.	TRBJ2-3	TRBD2	TGCGCCAGCAGCCAAGTTTTCAGACTAGCGGGGGTTACAGATACGCAGTATTTT	CASSQVFRLAGVTDTQYF
TRBV19	.	TRBJ2-7	TRBD1	TGTGCCAGTAGTAGGACCGGGACAGCGACCCGCGAGCAGTACTTC	CASSRTGTATREQYF
TRBV19	.	TRBJ2-3	.	TGTGCCAGTAGTATAACCCGACAGGGGAGGGGAGATACGCAGTATTTT	CASSITRQGRGDTQYF
TRBV2	.	TRBJ2-3	.	TGTGCCAGCAGTGTGCCTAAGGGAGGCGCAGATACGCAGTATTTT	CASSVPKGGADTQYF
TRBV7-3	.	TRBJ2-4	TRBD2	TGTGCCAGCAGCTTAGGGCTAGCGGGGGCCAAAAACATTCAGTACTTC	CASSLGLAGAKNIQYF
TRBV7-2	.	TRBJ1-1	.	TGTGCCAGCAGCTTCGGGACAACACGCGAAGCTTTCTTT	CASSFGTTREAFF
TRBV2	once	TRBJ1-3	.	TGTGCCAGCAGTGGGGCCCTCTACCCTAACAGGGCTGGAAACACCATATATTTT	CASSGALYPNRAGNTIYF
TRBV6-1	.	TRBJ1-2	TRBD1	TGTGCCAGCAGTGAGGGGACAGGGTATGGCTACACCTTC	CASSEGTGYGYTF
TRBV2	.	TRBJ1-2	TRBD1	TGTGCCAGCAGCGCACAGGGGAACTATGGCTACACCTTC	CASSAQGNYGYTF
TRBV29-1	.	TRBJ2-3	.	TGCAGCGTTGGGCCGGGGGATACGCAGTATTTT	CSVGPGDTQYF
TRBV5-1	few	TRBJ1-4	.	TGCGCCAGCAGCCCGATGACAGGCGGAGATTATGAAAAACTGTTTTTT	CASSPMTGGDYEKLFF
TRBV5-4	.	TRBJ2-1	.	TGTGCCAGCAGCTTGGATCAGGAGCAGTTCTTC	CASSLDQEQFF
TRBV28	once	TRBJ1-4	TRBD1	TGTGCCAGCAGTCAACAGGGGGCAGTGAAAAAACTGTTTTTT	CASSQQGAVKKLFF
TRBV5-1	.	TRBJ1-2	TRBD1	TGCGCCAGCAGCTTTGGACAGGTCGATGGCTACACCTTC	CASSFGQVDGYTF
TRBV19	.	TRBJ1-5	TRBD1	TGTGCCAGTAGCAGGGGACAGGGACCAAATCAGCCCCAGCATTTT	CASSRGQGPNQPQHF
TRBV4-2	.	TRBJ1-1	TRBD1	TGTGCCAGCAGCCAAGGGGGCCAGGGGGCTGGGAACACTGAAGCTTTCTTT	CASSQGGQGAGNTEAFF
TRBV5-1	.	TRBJ1-1	.	TGCGCCAGCAGCGGAACACAGGGTGCGAACACTGAAGCTTTCTTT	CASSGTQGANTEAFF
TRBV4-3	.	TRBJ1-2	.	TGCGCCAGCAGCCATGCTGGGGGAGGCTATGGCTACACCTTC	CASSHAGGGYGYTF
TRBV7-3	.	TRBJ2-2	TRBD2	TGTGCCAGCAGCTCGGGGACTAGCGTGGGGGAGCTGTTTTTT	CASSSGTSVGELFF
TRBV5-4	.	TRBJ2-7	TRBD2	TGTGCCAGCACCCTCGGAGTAGGGACTAGCGGGGGGGTCCCCTACGAGCAGTACTTC	CASTLGVGTSGGVPYEQYF
TRBV4-2	few	TRBJ2-3	.	TGTGCCAGCAGTGGCCGGGAACAAAGTAGCACAGATACGCAGTATTTT	CASSGREQSSTDTQYF
TRBV5-6	.	TRBJ1-3	TRBD1	TGTGCCAGCACCAAAACAGGGGGCGGTGGAAACACCATATATTTT	CASTKTGGGGNTIYF
TRBV25-1	.	TRBJ2-2	TRBD2	TGTGCCAGCAGTGCGACTAGCGGGGGGGTTTCGGGGGAGCTGTTTTTT	CASSATSGGVSGELFF
TRBV7-2	.	TRBJ2-7	.	TGTGCCAGCAGCTCAAAGTCAGGGGTCTACGAGCAGTACTTC	CASSSKSGVYEQYF
TRBV4-2	.	TRBJ2-3	TRBD2	TGTGCCAGCAGCCAAGAAAGGCTAGCGGGGAGCACAGATACGCAGTATTTT	CASSQERLAGSTDTQYF
TRBV7-3	.	TRBJ1-1	.	TGTGCCAGCAGCTCGCGGGGGGGGAACACTGAAGCTTTCTTT	CASSSRGGNTEAFF
TRBV21-1	few	TRBJ1-5	.	TGTGCCAGCAGCAAAGGCGAAACAGGGTCGGTCAAAATGGGCAATCAGCCCCAGCATTTT	CASSKGETGSVKMGNQPQHF
TRBV6-5	once	TRBJ2-7	.	TGTGCCAGCAGGGGTGACAGTCTCGGGTCCTACGAGCAGTACTTC	CASRGDSLGSYEQYF